This T cell receptor beta chain was observed in a study of T cells in Graves' hyperthyroidism and ophthalmopathy. This clonotype was counted only a few times. The CDR3 runs 13 residues. The ends were cut back, 6 bases at V and 2 bases at J, with 10 bases in the middle. Germline assignment: CDR1 SGHAT and CDR2 FQNNGV. Stable hyperthyroidism: no ophthalmopathy progression over 18 months of follow-up. For the diagnoses, clinical symptoms, serum thyroxine and TRAb, thyroid ultrasound and orbital computed tomography were used. RNA transcripts gave rise to amplified TCR beta CDR3 regions. The primer set for the first-round RT-PCR of the TCR CDR3 was HTBI. TCRdb used MiXCR to reprocess the multiplex PCR reads, holding one entry per CDR3 protein. The sample lists 800,000 or so distinct CDR3 sequences; over 35% were seen once.

The clonotype originates from a man aged 18 to 30 with Graves' hyperthyroidism. Source material: blood. The V and J genes are TRBV11-2 and TRBJ1-1, with unresolved D. CDR3 protein: CASRRTRNTEAFF. The CDR3 bases are TGTGCCAGCAGGCGTACAAGAAACACTGAAGCTTTCTTT.